This entry lists 4 T cell receptor beta chains sequenced from one sample in a study of shared clonotypes between healthy human individuals. Produced via immunoSEQ multiplex PCR; TCRdb's table is partial and in-frame only. The sample shows about 1,500,000 clones, approximately 96% of them seen only once. The sequencing input was naive CD4+ T cells sorted from blood. Described subset: CD45RA+ positively selected. These receptor sequences come from a man aged 25-45 years in good health.

The chain has TRBV5-1 and TRBJ2-1; D is possibly TRBD1 or TRBD2 (5 bases each). Germline assignment: CDR1 SGHRS and CDR2 YFSETQ. With 0 bases removed from V and 10 bases from J, the gap between germline ends came to 17 bases. The CDR3 sequence is 15 residues long. The CDR3 protein is CASSLGALLGTEQFF. In nucleotides, the CDR3 is TGCGCCAGCAGCTTGGGGGCCCTACTAGGGACGGAGCAGTTCTTC.

The J gene is TRBJ2-1, the V gene TRBV25-1, with 12 bases lining up with TRBD2. The CDR3 totals 15 residues. V lost 4 bases, J lost 4 bases, and 2 bases stayed unmatched. Germline V gene lookup returns CDR1 MGHDK and CDR2 SYGVNS. For the CDR3, the DNA is TGTGCCAGCAGTGTCGGGACTAGCGGGTACAATGAGCAGTTCTTC. Residues: CASSVGTSGYNEQFF.

J is TRBJ2-7 and V is TRBV27; 10 bases map to TRBD1. Trimming removed 6 bases from V and 2 bases from J; junction bases left unmatched: 10. Per the germline V gene, CDR1 is MNHEY and CDR2 is SMNVEV (reference sequence). This CDR3 is 16 amino acids long. The CDR3 sequence is CASRLARDRGPYEQYF. CDR3 DNA sequence: TGTGCCAGCAGACTTGCCCGGGACAGGGGTCCCTACGAGCAGTACTTC.

The genes are TRBV9 and TRBJ2-7; weak D call: TRBD2 (5 bases). This CDR3 is built from 13 residues. Trimming left V 4 bases short and J 0 bases short, with 8 bases between. CDR1 is SGDLS and CDR2 is YYNGEE in the germline V gene. The CDR3 loop is CASSKGSSYEQYF. The CDR3 DNA follows: TGTGCCAGCAGCAAAGGGAGCTCCTACGAGCAGTACTTC. Filled out from reference TRBV9 and TRBJ2-7, the complete variable domain reads DSGVTQTPKHLITATGQRVTLRCSPRSGDLSVYWYQQSLDQGLQFLIQYYNGEERAKGNILERFSAQQFPDLHSELNLSSLELGDSALYFCASSKGSSYEQYFGPGTRLTVT.